The 30 T cell receptor beta chains below come from one sample, sequenced in a study of post-analysis software for immune sequencing data. These TCRs are of unknown antigen specificity. Study-level findings and limits: Five or six TRBV segments, TRBV5-6, TRBV5-1 and TRBV20-1 among them, were found more frequent in patients than controls.

Unique molecular identifiers were carried by the TCR beta cDNA libraries. TCRdb fed the PCR reads into MiXCR, producing one record per CDR3 protein. The table records about 190,000 distinct CDR3 sequences, approximately 29% of them present only once. Sequencing used blood. These receptors originate from a girl aged 2-17 years with multiple sclerosis.

In this sample, this clonotype turned up a few times. One junction end disagrees with the germline gene, perhaps due to a read error. V gene TRBV6-5 combines with J gene TRBJ2-6; tentative D call: TRBD1 (5 bases). The CDR3 covers 12 residues. CDR1 is MNHEY and CDR2 is SVGAGI in the germline V gene. The CDR3: CASRTGANVLTF. Written as DNA, the CDR3 is TGTGCCAGCAGGACTGGGGCCAACGTTCTGACTTTC.

This clonotype has a count of ten or more. The chain employs TRBV6-6 and TRBJ2-5; D gene uncertain. The germline V and J ends were trimmed by 3 bases and 5 bases, with 4 bases remaining between them. The CDR3 is 11 residues long. CDR1 is MNHNY, CDR2 SVGAGI, per germline (reference sequence). For the CDR3, the DNA is TGTGCCAGCAGTTATAGGGAGACCCAGTACTTC. Translating it yields CASSYRETQYF.

This clonotype has ten or more counts. V and J are TRBV4-2 and TRBJ2-6, with unresolved D. From germline, CDR1 is LGHNA and CDR2 YNFKEQ. The CDR3 is 12 amino acids. Trimming removed 9 bases at V and 4 bases at J, with 7 bases between. CDR3 sequence: CASHSGANVLTF. The CDR3 DNA is TGTGCCAGTCACTCGGGGGCCAACGTCCTGACTTTC.

The chain uses TRBV3-1 and TRBJ2-5, with TRBD2 identical over 7 bases. The CDR3 covers 14 residues. The junction had 7 bases not matched to a gene; V was cut back by 4 bases and J by 5 bases. The germline CDR1 and CDR2 sequences are LGHDT and YNNKEL (reference sequence). The CDR3 region has the DNA TGTGCCAGCAGCCCCCGGGGCGGGAGTGAGACCCAGTACTTC. Its protein product is CASSPRGGSETQYF.

The chain employs TRBV28 and TRBJ1-5; 8 bases match TRBD1. This CDR3 region has 14 residues. Losses at the gene ends were 10 bases for V and 6 bases for J; bases not matched to a gene: 11. Germline CDR1 MDHEN, CDR2 SYDVKM. The CDR3 sequence: CANRKQGESQPQHF. CDR3 bases: TGTGCCAACAGAAAACAGGGGGAAAGTCAGCCCCAGCATTTT.

Notes on this clonotype: Compared with germline, one end of the junction differs, possibly owing to a read error. This chain uses TRBV7-2 with TRBJ1-5; D is uncertain. The V gene's germline CDR1 is SGHTA and CDR2 FQGNSA. The CDR3 totals 13 residues. The CDR3 region is CACSLHEWRPQHF. Written as DNA, the CDR3 is TGTGCCTGCAGCTTGCACGAGTGGCGGCCCCAGCATTTT.

With respect to this clonotype: The junction departs from the called germline gene at one end, perhaps through a read error. The rearrangement joins TRBV7-2 to TRBJ2-5; TRBD1 aligns across 8 bases. Germline V CDR1 and CDR2: SGHTA, FQGNSA. The CDR3 spans 14 residues. This CDR3 reads CVSSLNRGSETQYF. The CDR3 DNA reads TGTGTCAGCAGCTTGAACAGGGGGTCAGAGACCCAGTACTTC.

This clonotype was detected ten times or more. V and J are TRBV7-2 and TRBJ1-5; D uncertain. Germline values: CDR1 SGHTA, CDR2 FQGNSA. V dropped 1 base and J dropped 2 bases, with 18 bases sitting between them. The CDR3 extends over 18 amino acids. CDR3 protein: CASSLGIYYGPRNQPQHF. Written as DNA, the CDR3 is TGTGCCAGCAGCTTAGGTATTTACTATGGGCCACGCAATCAGCCCCAGCATTTT.

This clonotype turned up a few times. V usage is TRBV11-1 and J usage is TRBJ2-1, with D uncertain. The CDR3 runs to 13 residues. Trimming removed 4 bases from V and 9 bases from J, with 13 bases in between. Germline values: CDR1 SGHAT, CDR2 FQDESV (reference sequence). CDR3 nucleotides: TGTGCCAGCAGCTCCCACCTAGACGGTGAGCAGTTCTTC. Translating it yields CASSSHLDGEQFF.

This clonotype occurred a few times. This chain joins TRBV7-9 and TRBJ1-6; 7 bases align to TRBD1. The V and J ends lost 6 bases and 5 bases, in that order; junction bases with no gene match: 4. This CDR3 comprises 14 residues. Per the germline V gene, CDR1 is SEHNR and CDR2 is FQNEAQ (reference sequence). CDR3 region: CASRPGGHNSPLHF. CDR3 nucleotides: TGTGCCAGCAGGCCAGGGGGGCATAATTCACCCCTCCACTTT.

In regard to this clonotype: One end of the junction fails to match germline, which may point to a read error. The genes are TRBV5-1 and TRBJ2-1; weak D call: TRBD2 (6 bases). CDR1 and CDR2 from the germline V gene are SGHRS and YFSETQ. This CDR3 region has 15 residues. CDR3: CASNLLAESYNEQFF. CDR3 DNA sequence: TGCGCCAGCAACTTGTTAGCGGAGTCCTACAATGAGCAGTTCTTC.

The chain uses TRBV29-1 and TRBJ2-7; 8 bases align to TRBD2. The J call may be mistaken, given a closer DNA end match to TRBJ2-5. Germline CDR1 reads SQVTM; CDR2 reads ANQGSEA. The CDR3 runs to 12 residues. The CDR3 region is CSAARGGETQYF. The CDR3 DNA is TGCAGCGCGGCCCGGGGGGGCGAGACCCAGTACTTC.

In its sample, this clonotype was seen once. The V gene is TRBV5-1, the J gene TRBJ2-4, with 8 bases identical to TRBD1. The CDR3 loop spans 16 amino acids. CDR1 is SGHRS, CDR2 YFSETQ, per germline. J was trimmed by 0 bases and V by 4 bases; bases with no gene match: 6. The CDR3 DNA follows: TGCGCCAGCAGCATAGACAGGGGAGTAGCCAAAAACATTCAGTACTTC. Its translation: CASSIDRGVAKNIQYF.

This clonotype was seen at least ten times. The chain has TRBV6-6 and TRBJ2-7; 7 bases map to TRBD2. CDR1 is MNHNY, CDR2 SVGAGI, per germline (reference sequence). CDR3 size: 15 residues. V was pared by 2 bases and J by 0 bases, with 4 bases of the junction left unmatched. The DNA of the CDR3 is TGTGCCAGCAGTTACAGCGGGACGGCCTCCTACGAGCAGTACTTC. It encodes CASSYSGTASYEQYF.

The rearrangement links TRBV5-1 to TRBJ2-3; D unresolved. V was cut by 2 bases and J by 5 bases, with 9 bases left in between. This CDR3 comprises 13 residues. Germline CDR1 SGHRS, CDR2 YFSETQ. The CDR3: CASSFWSGDTQYF. For the CDR3, the DNA is TGCGCCAGCAGCTTTTGGTCGGGAGATACGCAGTATTTT.

The chain carries TRBV12-3 or TRBV12-4 and TRBJ2-1; TRBD2 aligns across 13 bases. The CDR3 runs 17 residues. V dropped 1 base and J dropped 7; count of bases not matched to a gene: 7. The CDR3 nucleotides are TGTGCCAGCAGTTTAGACCCTTTGACTAGCGGGAGGAATGAGCAGTTCTTC. It codes for CASSLDPLTSGRNEQFF.

The chain couples TRBV28 to TRBJ1-2, with 10 positions matching TRBD1. The CDR3 has 19 amino acids. CDR1 MDHEN and CDR2 SYDVKM come from the germline V gene. V dropped 3 bases and J dropped 4; count of bases not matched to a gene: 17. As DNA, the CDR3 is TGTGCCAGCAGTTTGCCCCCCCATGACAGGGGGCGTTATGGCTATGGCTACACCTTC. This gives the protein CASSLPPHDRGRYGYGYTF.

The chain is built from TRBV4-1 and TRBJ1-6, with 8 bases matching TRBD1. Germline CDR1 is MGHRA and CDR2 is YSYEKL. After removal of 3 bases from V and 6 bases from J, the junction contained 10 bases not matched to a gene. This CDR3 spans 17 amino acids. CDR3 bases: TGCGCCAGCAGCCATCGGACAGGGTACATTGTTAATTCACCCCTCCACTTT. Translation gives CASSHRTGYIVNSPLHF.

The chain links TRBV29-1 to TRBJ2-7, with 13 bases that match TRBD2. Germline CDR1 reads SQVTM; CDR2 reads ANQGSEA. There are 13 residues in the CDR3. Germline trimming cut 6 bases from V and 6 bases from J; bases unmatched to any gene: 5. CDR3 DNA sequence: TGCAGCGTCCGACTAGCGGGAGGTAGCGAGCAGTACTTC. Translated, it gives CSVRLAGGSEQYF.

Concerning this clonotype: A much more abundant neighbour one base away suggests this may be a read error. The gene calls are TRBV15 and TRBJ1-2; TRBD1 agrees at 8 bases. Germline V gives CDR1 LNHNV, CDR2 YYDKDF (reference sequence). The CDR3 is 15 residues long. Here the CDR3 reads CATGRGPGQGNGYTF. In nucleotides, the CDR3 is TGTGCCACCGGCAGAGGCCCAGGACAGGGAAATGGCTACACCTTC.

This clonotype has just a few counts. This rearrangement joins TRBV2 to TRBJ2-4, with TRBD2 matching 12 bases. The J call may not be correct, given that the DNA end is closer to TRBJ2-7. The germline CDR1 and CDR2 sequences are SNHLY and FYNNEI. This CDR3 spans 15 amino acids. The CDR3 reads CASRETSGRSGEQYF. In DNA form, the CDR3 reads TGTGCCAGCAGAGAGACTAGCGGGAGATCAGGCGAGCAGTACTTC.

This clonotype was picked up a small number of times. A much bigger clone sits one base away, suggesting this may be a read error. The chain couples TRBV5-8 to TRBJ2-3; the match to TRBD2 covers 7 bases. CDR1 and CDR2 (germline): SGHTS, YDEGEE. This CDR3 has 15 residues. CDR3 sequence (DNA): TGTGCCAACAGCTTGAACGGGAGGAGGTCAGATACGCAGTATTTT. Protein: CANSLNGRRSDTQYF. Full variable domain (outside the CDR3, taken from reference TRBV5-8 and TRBJ2-3): EAGVTQSPTHLIKTRGQQATLRCSPISGHTSVYWYQQALGLGLQFLLWYDEGEERNRGNFPPRFSGRQFPNYSSELNVNALELEDSALYLCANSLNGRRSDTQYFGPGTRLTVL.

This clonotype was observed at least ten times. The chain is built from TRBV20-1 and TRBJ2-7; D is ambiguous. V was trimmed by 3 bases and J by 1 base, leaving 13 bases between them. This CDR3 spans 14 amino acids. CDR1 and CDR2 from the germline V gene are DFQATT and SNEGSKA (reference sequence). The chain's CDR3 is CSARVQATSYEQYF. As DNA, the CDR3 is TGCAGTGCTAGGGTCCAAGCGACTTCCTACGAGCAGTACTTC.

This clonotype was recorded at least ten times. CDR3 region: CASKREPKETQYF. The DNA of the CDR3 is TGTGCCAGCAAGCGGGAGCCAAAGGAGACCCAGTACTTC. V gene TRBV2 combines with J gene TRBJ2-5, with 8 bases that match TRBD2. V shed 7 bases, J shed 5 bases, and the junction held 6 bases outside the gene matches. Germline assignment: CDR1 SNHLY and CDR2 FYNNEI. The CDR3 has 13 residues.

The chain links TRBV7-2 to TRBJ1-1; maybe TRBD1 (5 bases). The germline V gene has CDR1 SGHTA and CDR2 FQGNSA. The CDR3 sequence is 15 residues long. V gave up 5 bases and J gave up 1 base, with 14 bases separating them. Written as DNA, the CDR3 is TGTGCCAGCAGCGCCAGGGTGACCACGAACACTGAAGCTTTCTTT. Its translation is CASSARVTTNTEAFF. Looking up the rest from reference TRBV7-2 and TRBJ1-1 gives the full variable domain: GAGVSQSPSNKVTEKGKDVELRCDPISGHTALYWYRQSLGQGLEFLIYFQGNSAPDKSGLPSDRFSAERTGGSVSTLTIQRTQQEDSAVYLCASSARVTTNTEAFFGQGTRLTVV.

This clonotype was detected ten times or more. The rearrangement uses TRBV29-1 and TRBJ2-1, with D tentatively TRBD1 or TRBD2 (5 bases each). Per the germline V gene, CDR1 is SQVTM and CDR2 is ANQGSEA. Trimming stripped 7 bases from V and 4 bases from J, with 17 bases between. This CDR3 is built from 14 residues. The CDR3 sequence: CSALGTVDYNEQFF. The CDR3 DNA follows: TGCAGCGCCCTAGGGACGGTAGATTACAATGAGCAGTTCTTC.

At least ten counts were recorded for this clonotype. This rearrangement joins TRBV5-5 to TRBJ1-5, with TRBD1 identical over 10 bases. CDR1 and CDR2 from the germline V gene are SGHKS and YYEKEE (reference sequence). With 4 bases clipped from V and 0 bases from J, the junction kept 4 bases outside the gene matches. The CDR3 contains 16 residues. The CDR3 here is CASSRGTGDSNQPQHF. The CDR3 nucleotides read TGTGCCAGCAGCCGAGGGACAGGGGATAGCAATCAGCCCCAGCATTTT.

This rearrangement joins TRBV20-1 to TRBJ2-7; either TRBD1 or TRBD2 may supply D (5 bases each). This CDR3 has 12 amino acids. The V end lost 1 base, the J end lost 6 bases, and 10 bases lay between the germline ends. Germline V CDR1 and CDR2: DFQATT, SNEGSKA (reference sequence). The CDR3 DNA is TGCAGTGCTAGAGGAGGGACCCTCGAGCAGTACTTC. It is translated as CSARGGTLEQYF.

This clonotype was counted at least ten times. At one of its ends the junction is not consistent with the germline gene, which may arise from a read error. In DNA, the CDR3 is TGCGCCAGCAGCCAAGGCTTCGGATGTTCCCACTTC. Translating gives CASSQGFGCSHF. V gene TRBV4-1 combines with J gene TRBJ2-4; D not certain. Germline V gene lookup returns CDR1 MGHRA and CDR2 YSYEKL. The CDR3 runs to 12 residues.

The chain has TRBV20-1 and TRBJ2-7, with TRBD1 matching 9 bases. Trimming removed 0 bases from V and 4 bases from J; junction bases left unmatched: 7. Germline V gives CDR1 DFQATT, CDR2 SNEGSKA (reference sequence). The CDR3 length is 15 residues. The CDR3, as DNA: TGCAGTGCTAGAGATTGTCGGACAGGGGAATACGAGCAGTACTTC. Amino acids: CSARDCRTGEYEQYF.